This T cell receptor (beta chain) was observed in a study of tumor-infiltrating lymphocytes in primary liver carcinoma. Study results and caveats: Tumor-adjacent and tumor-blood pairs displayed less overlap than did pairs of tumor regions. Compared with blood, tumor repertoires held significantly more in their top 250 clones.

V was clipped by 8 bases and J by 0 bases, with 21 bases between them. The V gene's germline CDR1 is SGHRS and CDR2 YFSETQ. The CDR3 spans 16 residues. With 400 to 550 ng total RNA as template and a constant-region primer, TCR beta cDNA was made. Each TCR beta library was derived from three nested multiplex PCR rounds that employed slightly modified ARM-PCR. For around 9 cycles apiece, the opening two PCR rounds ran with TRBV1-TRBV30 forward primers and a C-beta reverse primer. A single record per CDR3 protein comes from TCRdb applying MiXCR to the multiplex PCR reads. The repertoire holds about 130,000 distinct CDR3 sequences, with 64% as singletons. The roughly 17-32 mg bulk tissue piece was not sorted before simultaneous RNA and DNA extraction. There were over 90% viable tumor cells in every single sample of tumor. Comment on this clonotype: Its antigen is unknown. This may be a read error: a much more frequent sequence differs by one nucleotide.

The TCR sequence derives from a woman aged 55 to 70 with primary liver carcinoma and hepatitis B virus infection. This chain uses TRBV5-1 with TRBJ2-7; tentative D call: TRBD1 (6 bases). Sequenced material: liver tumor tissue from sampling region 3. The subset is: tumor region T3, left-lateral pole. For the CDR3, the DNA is TGCGCCAGGAGCCGGGGACACACAATTAGCTCCTACGAGCAGTACTTC. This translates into CARSRGHTISSYEQYF.